The text below deals with one T cell receptor beta chain. This clone's antigen is unknown. Base qualities are not at hand, and no much larger clone is one base apart. Taken from cysteine to phenylalanine, the CDR3 has 15 residues. Only the CDR3 portion is preserved as DNA: 45 bases, with reading frame beginning at the first base. The germline V gene provides CDR1 MDHEN and CDR2 SYDVKM. V is cut by 3 bases and J by 3 bases, and the space between the germline ends is 14 bases. The CDR3 regions of human TCRbeta chains were analyzed by immunosequencing. On the authors' methods: TCRs in the repertoires were matched against a reference library of SARS-CoV-2-specific TCRs that had been generated with the MIRA antigen-specificity platform. Breadth meant the fraction of unique TCRs that were SARS-CoV-2-associated, whereas depth meant the fraction of total T cells that were SARS-CoV-2-associated. Each spike-specific TCR was assigned to its reactive spike region and to a CD4 or CD8 class using the MIRA data. Log10-transformed breadth and depth values were compared by one-way ANOVA with Sidak's multiple comparisons tests. The clones in this table, taken by TCRdb from immuneACCESS, are in-frame only. Not every clone is retained; where verified, under half of the shortfall comes from an unresolved V gene, and the cause of the rest is unknown. Clone size and the V and J calls come from that table; the DNA yielded D and trimming. The sample data list about 140,000 clones, and more than 70% of these were observed just once. The biggest ten clones account for 2.5% to 3.5% of the sample.

The data were obtained in a study of T cell responses to AZD1222 COVID-19 vaccine (dated by TCRdb to the early 2020s). With regard to the full study: Because spike-specific TCR depth and breadth did not differ between the two schedules, AZD1222 recipients who got a second dose at roughly 4 weeks were pooled with those who got a second dose at roughly 12 weeks. A total of 230 to 250 trial participants underwent TCR sequencing, of whom approximately 210 received two doses of AZD1222 and some 26 received two doses of the MenACWY control vaccine. Trial participants were enrolled into age subgroups of 18-55, 56-69 and 70-plus years, which contained approximately 150, 28 and 58 TCR-sequenced participants, respectively. Points the paper makes about the study in general: After two AZD1222 doses, both the breadth and the depth of spike-specific TCRs were significantly higher than at day 0 and than in MenACWY recipients. Only a handful of AZD1222 recipients were SARS-CoV-2 seropositive at baseline, limiting conclusions about previously exposed vaccinees. The 56-69-year group was small, and its depth increase did not reach significance, likely because of low power. Participants were mostly white British, with more females than males. The authors suggested clonal diversity may have been underestimated. Epitopes outside the regions mutated in the B.1.351 and B.1.1.7 variants were reportedly recognized by nearly half of the unique spike-specific TCRs. CD4 TCRs associated with the vaccine covered the entire spike protein, and the dominant responses were in regions 160-218 and 743-854. Because no day 14 peak-response samples were available, the repertoires could be characterized only after the peak T cell response.

The intended sense of this specimen's time point label: baseline before first vaccination. Vaccinee samples came from UK trials COV001 and COV002, including a single-blind randomized controlled phase 2/3 trial of AZD1222 (ChAdOx1 nCoV-19) in healthy adults. For TCRbeta chain sequencing, PBMC samples were collected from trial participants at day 0 and at day 28 after the second dose. The V gene is TRBV28 and the J gene is TRBJ1-2; TRBD1 is a possible D gene, resting on 6 matching bases. Sample: peripheral blood, taken on day 0 of AZD1222 vaccination. This receptor was obtained from an adult in good health. Here the CDR3 is given as CASSLGGAGYYGYTF. The DNA sequence reads TGTGCCAGCAGTTTGGGGGGCGCCGGTTACTATGGCTACACCTTC.